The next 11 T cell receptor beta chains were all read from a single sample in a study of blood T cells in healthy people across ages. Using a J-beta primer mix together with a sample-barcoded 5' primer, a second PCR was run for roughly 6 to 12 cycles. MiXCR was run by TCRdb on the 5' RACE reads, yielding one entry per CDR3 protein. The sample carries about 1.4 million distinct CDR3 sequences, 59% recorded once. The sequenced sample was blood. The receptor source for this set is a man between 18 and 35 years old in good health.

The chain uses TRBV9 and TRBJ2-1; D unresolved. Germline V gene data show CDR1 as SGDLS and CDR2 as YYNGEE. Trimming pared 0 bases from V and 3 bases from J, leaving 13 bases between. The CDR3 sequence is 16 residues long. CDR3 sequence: CASSVVPGTGYNEQFF. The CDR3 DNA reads TGTGCCAGCAGCGTAGTTCCCGGAACGGGCTACAATGAGCAGTTCTTC.

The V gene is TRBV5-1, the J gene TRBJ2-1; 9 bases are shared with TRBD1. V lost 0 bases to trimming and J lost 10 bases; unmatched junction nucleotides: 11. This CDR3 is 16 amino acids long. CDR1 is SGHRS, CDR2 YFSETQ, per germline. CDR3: CASSLEGTGFSGEQFF. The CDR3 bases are TGCGCCAGCAGCTTGGAGGGGACAGGGTTCTCTGGAGAGCAGTTCTTC.

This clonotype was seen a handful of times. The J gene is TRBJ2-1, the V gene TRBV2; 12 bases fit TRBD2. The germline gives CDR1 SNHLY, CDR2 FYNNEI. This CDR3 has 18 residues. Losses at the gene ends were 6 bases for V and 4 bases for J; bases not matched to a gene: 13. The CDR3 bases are TGTGCCAGCAGGTCCCCAGAGACTAGCGGGGGACTATACAATGAGCAGTTCTTC. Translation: CASRSPETSGGLYNEQFF. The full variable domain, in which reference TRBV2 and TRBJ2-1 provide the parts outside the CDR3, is EPEVTQTPSHQVTQMGQEVILRCVPISNHLYFYWYRQILGQKVEFLVSFYNNEISEKSEIFDDQFSVERPDGSNFTLKIRSTKLEDSAMYFCASRSPETSGGLYNEQFFGPGTRLTVL.

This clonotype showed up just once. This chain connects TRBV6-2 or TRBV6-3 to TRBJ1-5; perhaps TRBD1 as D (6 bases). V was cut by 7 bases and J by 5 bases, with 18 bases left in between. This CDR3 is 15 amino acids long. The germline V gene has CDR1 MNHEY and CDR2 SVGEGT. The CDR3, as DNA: TGTGCCAGCACCGGTTACAGGGACGGGGATCAGCCCCAGCATTTT. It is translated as CASTGYRDGDQPQHF.

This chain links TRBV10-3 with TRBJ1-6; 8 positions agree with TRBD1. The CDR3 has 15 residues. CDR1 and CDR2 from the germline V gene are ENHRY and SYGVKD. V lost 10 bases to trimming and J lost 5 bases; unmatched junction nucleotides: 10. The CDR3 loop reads CATKPKGQDNSPLHF. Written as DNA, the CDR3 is TGTGCCACCAAACCGAAGGGACAGGATAATTCACCCCTCCACTTT.

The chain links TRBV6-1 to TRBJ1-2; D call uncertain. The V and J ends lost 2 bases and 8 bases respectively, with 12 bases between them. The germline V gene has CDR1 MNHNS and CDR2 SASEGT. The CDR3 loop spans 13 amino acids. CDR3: CASSESWGEGYTF. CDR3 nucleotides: TGTGCCAGCAGTGAATCCTGGGGAGAAGGCTACACCTTC.

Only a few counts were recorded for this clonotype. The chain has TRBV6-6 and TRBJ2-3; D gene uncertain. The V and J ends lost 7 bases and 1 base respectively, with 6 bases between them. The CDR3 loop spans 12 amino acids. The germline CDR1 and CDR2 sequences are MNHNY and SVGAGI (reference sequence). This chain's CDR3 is CASNVGTDTQYF. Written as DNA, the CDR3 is TGTGCCAGCAACGTAGGCACAGATACGCAGTATTTT.

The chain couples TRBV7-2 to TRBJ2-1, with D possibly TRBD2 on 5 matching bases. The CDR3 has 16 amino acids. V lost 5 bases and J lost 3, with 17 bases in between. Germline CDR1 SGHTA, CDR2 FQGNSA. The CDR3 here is CASSKKEATHYNEQFF. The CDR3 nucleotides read TGTGCCAGCAGCAAGAAGGAGGCAACCCACTACAATGAGCAGTTCTTC.

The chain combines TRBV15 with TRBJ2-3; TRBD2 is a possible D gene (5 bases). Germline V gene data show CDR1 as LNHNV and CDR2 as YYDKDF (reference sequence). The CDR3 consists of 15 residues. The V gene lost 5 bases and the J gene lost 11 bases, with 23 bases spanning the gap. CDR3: CATSEKRAAGNEQYF. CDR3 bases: TGTGCCACCAGCGAGAAGAGGGCTGCTGGCAATGAGCAGTATTTT.

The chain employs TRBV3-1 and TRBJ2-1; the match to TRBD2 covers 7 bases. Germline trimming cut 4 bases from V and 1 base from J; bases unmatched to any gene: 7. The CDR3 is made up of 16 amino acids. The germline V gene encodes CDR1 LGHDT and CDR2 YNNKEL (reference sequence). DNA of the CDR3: TGTGCCAGCAGCCTAATGACTAGCTGGTCCTACAATGAGCAGTTCTTC. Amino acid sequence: CASSLMTSWSYNEQFF.

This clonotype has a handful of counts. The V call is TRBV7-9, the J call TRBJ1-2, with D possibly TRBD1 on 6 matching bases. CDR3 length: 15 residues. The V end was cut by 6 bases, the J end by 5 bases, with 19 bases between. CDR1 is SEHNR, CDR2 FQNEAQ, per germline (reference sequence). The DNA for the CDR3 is TGTGCCAGCAGTCCAACAGGGCTCGCACTATATGGCTACACCTTC. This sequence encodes CASSPTGLALYGYTF.